This section outlines one T cell receptor (beta chain) sequence together with its context. These data belong to a study of blood T cell repertoires in COVID-19. Repertoires were generated with immunoSEQ multiplex PCR, while TCRdb's copy carries only in-frame clones and drops some. The table includes about 220,000 clones, 90% detected once. Recruits, aged roughly 18 to 100 years, lived in some 25 US areas. Trimming took 5 bases from V and 9 from J, leaving 17 bases between them. The CDR3 totals 13 residues. Sequencing used PBMCs or T cells enriched from blood (not recorded which). The J gene is TRBJ2-7, the V gene TRBV12-3 or TRBV12-4; D is possibly TRBD1 (6 bases). This TCR was sampled from a man aged 25 to 40 who had been exposed to COVID-19. CDR3 protein: CASSPTGIEAQYF. CDR3 nucleotides: TGTGCCAGCAGTCCGACAGGTATCGAGGCGCAGTACTTC.